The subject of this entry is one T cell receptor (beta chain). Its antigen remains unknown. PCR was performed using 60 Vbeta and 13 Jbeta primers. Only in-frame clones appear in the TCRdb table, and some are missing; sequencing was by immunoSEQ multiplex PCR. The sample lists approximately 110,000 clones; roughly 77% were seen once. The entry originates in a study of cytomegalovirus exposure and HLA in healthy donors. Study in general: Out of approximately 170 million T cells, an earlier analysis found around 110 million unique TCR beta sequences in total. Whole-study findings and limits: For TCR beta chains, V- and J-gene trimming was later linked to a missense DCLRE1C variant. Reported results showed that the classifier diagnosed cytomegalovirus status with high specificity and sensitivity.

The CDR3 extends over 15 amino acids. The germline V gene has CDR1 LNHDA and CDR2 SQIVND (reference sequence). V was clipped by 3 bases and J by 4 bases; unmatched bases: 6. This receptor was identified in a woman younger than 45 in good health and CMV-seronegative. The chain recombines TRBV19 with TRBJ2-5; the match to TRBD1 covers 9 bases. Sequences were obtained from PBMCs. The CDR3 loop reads CASSMGQGLVETQYF. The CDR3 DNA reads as TGTGCCAGTAGTATGGGACAGGGTCTCGTAGAGACCCAGTACTTC. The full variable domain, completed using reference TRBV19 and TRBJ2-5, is DGGITQSPKYLFRKEGQNVTLSCEQNLNHDAMYWYRQDPGQGLRLIYYSQIVNDFQKGDIAEGYSVSREKKESFPLTVTSAQKNPTAFYLCASSMGQGLVETQYFGPGTRLLVL.